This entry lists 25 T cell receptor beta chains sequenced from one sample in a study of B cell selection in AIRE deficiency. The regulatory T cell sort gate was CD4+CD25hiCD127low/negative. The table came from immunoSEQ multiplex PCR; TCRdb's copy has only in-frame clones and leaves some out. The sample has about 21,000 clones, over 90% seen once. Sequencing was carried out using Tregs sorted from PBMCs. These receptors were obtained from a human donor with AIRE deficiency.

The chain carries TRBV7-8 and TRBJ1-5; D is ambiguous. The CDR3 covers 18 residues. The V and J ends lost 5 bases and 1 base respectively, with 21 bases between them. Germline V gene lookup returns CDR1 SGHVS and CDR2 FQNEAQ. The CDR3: CASSEVAFSRLSNQPQHF. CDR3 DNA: TGTGCCAGCAGCGAAGTGGCGTTTTCGAGGTTGAGCAATCAGCCCCAGCATTTT. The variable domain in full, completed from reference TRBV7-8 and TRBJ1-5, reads GAGVSQSPRYKVAKRGQDVALRCDPISGHVSLFWYQQALGQGPEFLTYFQNEAQLDKSGLPSDRFFAERPEGSVSTLKIQRTQQEDSAVYLCASSEVAFSRLSNQPQHFGDGTRLSIL.

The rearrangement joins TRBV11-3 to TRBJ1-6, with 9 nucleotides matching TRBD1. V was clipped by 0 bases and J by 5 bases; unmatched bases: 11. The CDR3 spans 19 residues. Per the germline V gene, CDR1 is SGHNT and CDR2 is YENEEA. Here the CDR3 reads CASSLELAYRGPNNSPLHF. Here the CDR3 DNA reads TGTGCCAGCAGCTTAGAGCTTGCGTACAGGGGGCCTAATAATTCACCCCTCCACTTT.

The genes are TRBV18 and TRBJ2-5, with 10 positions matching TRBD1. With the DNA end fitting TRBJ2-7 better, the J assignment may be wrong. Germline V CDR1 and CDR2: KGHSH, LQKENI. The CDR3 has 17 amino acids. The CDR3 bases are TGTGCCAGCTCACCAAAGCGTGCCGGGACAGGGGTTGACGAGCAGTACTTC. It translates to CASSPKRAGTGVDEQYF.

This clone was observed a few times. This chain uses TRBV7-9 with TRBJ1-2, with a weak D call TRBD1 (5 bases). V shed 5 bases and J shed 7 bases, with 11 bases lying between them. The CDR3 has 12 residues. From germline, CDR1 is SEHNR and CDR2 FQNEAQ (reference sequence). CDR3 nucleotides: TGTGCCAGCAGCCGGGCCCAGGGTGGCTACACCTTC. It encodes CASSRAQGGYTF.

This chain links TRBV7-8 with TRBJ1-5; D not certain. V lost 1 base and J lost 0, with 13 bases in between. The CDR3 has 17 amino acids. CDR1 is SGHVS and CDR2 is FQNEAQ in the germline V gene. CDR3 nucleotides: TGTGCCAGCAGCTTAGGGGCCGACAAGGATAGCAATCAGCCCCAGCATTTT. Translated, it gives CASSLGADKDSNQPQHF.

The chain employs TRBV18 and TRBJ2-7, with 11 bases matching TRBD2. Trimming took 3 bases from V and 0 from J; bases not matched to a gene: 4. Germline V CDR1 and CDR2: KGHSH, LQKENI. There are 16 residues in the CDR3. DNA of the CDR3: TGTGCCAGCTCACCGACTAGCGGGATTAGCTCCTACGAGCAGTACTTC. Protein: CASSPTSGISSYEQYF. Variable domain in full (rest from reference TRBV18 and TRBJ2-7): NAGVMQNPRHLVRRRGQEARLRCSPMKGHSHVYWYRQLPEEGLKFMVYLQKENIIDESGMPKERFSAEFPKEGPSILRIQQVVRGDSAAYFCASSPTSGISSYEQYFGPGTRLTVT.

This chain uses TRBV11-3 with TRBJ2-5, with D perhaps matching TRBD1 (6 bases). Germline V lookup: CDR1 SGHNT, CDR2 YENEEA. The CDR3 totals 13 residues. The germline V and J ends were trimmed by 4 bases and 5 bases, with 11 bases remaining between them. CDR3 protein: CASSSAGAETQYF. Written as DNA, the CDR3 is TGTGCCAGCAGCTCCGCAGGGGCGGAGACCCAGTACTTC.

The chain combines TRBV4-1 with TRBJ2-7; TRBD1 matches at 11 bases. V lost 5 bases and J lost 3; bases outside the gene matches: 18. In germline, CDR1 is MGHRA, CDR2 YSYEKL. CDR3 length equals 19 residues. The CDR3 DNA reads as TGCGCCAGCAGCTACGAGGGACAGGGGGTAAGAGGTAGCCGCTACGAGCAGTACTTC. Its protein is CASSYEGQGVRGSRYEQYF.

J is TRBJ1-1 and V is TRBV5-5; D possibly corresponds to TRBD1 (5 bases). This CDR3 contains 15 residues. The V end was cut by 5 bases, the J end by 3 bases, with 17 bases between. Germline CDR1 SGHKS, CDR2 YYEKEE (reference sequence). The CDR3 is CASRPQQAGYTEAFF. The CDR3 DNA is TGTGCCAGCAGGCCGCAACAGGCCGGATACACTGAAGCTTTCTTT.

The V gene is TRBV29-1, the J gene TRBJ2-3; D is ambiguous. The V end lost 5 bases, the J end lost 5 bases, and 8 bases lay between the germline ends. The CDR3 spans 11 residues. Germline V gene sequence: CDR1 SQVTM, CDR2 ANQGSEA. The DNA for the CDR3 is TGCAGCGTTCTTCACGGAGATACGCAGTATTTT. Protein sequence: CSVLHGDTQYF.

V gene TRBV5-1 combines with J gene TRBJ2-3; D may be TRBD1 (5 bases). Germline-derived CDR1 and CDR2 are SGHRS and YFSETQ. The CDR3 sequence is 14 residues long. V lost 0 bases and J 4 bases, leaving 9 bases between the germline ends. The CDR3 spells CASSLEGAADTQYF. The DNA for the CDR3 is TGCGCCAGCAGCTTGGAAGGGGCGGCAGATACGCAGTATTTT.

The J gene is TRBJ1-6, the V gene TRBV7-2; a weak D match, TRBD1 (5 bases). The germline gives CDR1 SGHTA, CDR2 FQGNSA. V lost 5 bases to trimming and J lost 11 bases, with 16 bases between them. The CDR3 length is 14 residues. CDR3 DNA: TGTGCCAGCAGCCTCTCAAGGGGTGGTCCACCCCTCCACTTT. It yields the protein CASSLSRGGPPLHF.

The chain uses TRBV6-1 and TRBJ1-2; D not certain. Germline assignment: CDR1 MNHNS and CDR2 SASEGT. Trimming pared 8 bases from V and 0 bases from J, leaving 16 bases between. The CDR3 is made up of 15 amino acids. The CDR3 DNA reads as TGTGCCAGCGTGGCAGGAGTGGGGACTAACTATGGCTACACCTTC. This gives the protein CASVAGVGTNYGYTF.

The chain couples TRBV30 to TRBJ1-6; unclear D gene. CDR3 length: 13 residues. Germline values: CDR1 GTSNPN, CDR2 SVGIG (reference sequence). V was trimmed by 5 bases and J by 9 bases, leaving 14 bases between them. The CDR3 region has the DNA TGTGCCTGGGGACCCCCCGGACGTTCACCCCTCCACTTT. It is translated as CAWGPPGRSPLHF.

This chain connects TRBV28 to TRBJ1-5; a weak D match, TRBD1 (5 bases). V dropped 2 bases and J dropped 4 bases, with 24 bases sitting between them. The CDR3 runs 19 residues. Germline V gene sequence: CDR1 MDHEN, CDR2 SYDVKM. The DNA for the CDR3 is TGTGCCAGCAGTTTAGGGGCAGGAAAAACCATTCTTCGGAATCAGCCCCAGCATTTT. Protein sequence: CASSLGAGKTILRNQPQHF.

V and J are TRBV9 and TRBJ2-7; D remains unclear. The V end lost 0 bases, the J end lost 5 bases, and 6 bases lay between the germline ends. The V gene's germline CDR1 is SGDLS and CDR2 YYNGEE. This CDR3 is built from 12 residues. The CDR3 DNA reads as TGTGCCAGCAGCGTAGACGGCCACGAGCAGTACTTC. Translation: CASSVDGHEQYF.

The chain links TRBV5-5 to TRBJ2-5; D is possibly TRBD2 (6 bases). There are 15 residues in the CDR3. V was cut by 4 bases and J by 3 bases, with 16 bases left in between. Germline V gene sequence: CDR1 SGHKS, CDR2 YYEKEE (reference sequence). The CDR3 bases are TGTGCCAGCAGCGGGGGGACGAACGTCGAAGAGACCCAGTACTTC. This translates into CASSGGTNVEETQYF. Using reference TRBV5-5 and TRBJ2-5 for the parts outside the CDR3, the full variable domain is DAGVTQSPTHLIKTRGQQVTLRCSPISGHKSVSWYQQVLGQGPQFIFQYYEKEERGRGNFPDRFSARQFPNYSSELNVNALLLGDSALYLCASSGGTNVEETQYFGPGTRLLVL.

The CDR3 nucleotides are TGCGCCAGCAGCCAAATAGTCGGGAGTTCTGGCTACACCTTC. Translation gives CASSQIVGSSGYTF. V is TRBV4-3 and J is TRBJ1-2; no clear D. CDR3 length: 14 amino acids. Germline CDR1 is LGHNA and CDR2 is YSLEER. The V and J ends lost 2 bases and 7 bases respectively, with 14 bases between them.

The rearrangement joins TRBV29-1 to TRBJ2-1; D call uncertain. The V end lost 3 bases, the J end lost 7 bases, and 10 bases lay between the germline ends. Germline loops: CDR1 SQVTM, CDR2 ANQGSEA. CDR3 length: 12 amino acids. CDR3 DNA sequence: TGCAGCGTTGATGGGCCCGGGAATGAGCAGTTCTTC. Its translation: CSVDGPGNEQFF.

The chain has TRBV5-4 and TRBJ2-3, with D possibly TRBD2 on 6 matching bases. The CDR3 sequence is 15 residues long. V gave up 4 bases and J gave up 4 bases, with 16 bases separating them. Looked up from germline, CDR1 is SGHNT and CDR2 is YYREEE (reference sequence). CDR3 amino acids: CASSPPGGIPDTQYF. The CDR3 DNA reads TGTGCCAGCAGCCCCCCAGGCGGGATCCCAGATACGCAGTATTTT. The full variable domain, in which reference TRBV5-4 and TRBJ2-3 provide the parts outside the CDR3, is ETGVTQSPTHLIKTRGQQVTLRCSSQSGHNTVSWYQQALGQGPQFIFQYYREEENGRGNFPPRFSGLQFPNYSSELNVNALELDDSALYLCASSPPGGIPDTQYFGPGTRLTVL.

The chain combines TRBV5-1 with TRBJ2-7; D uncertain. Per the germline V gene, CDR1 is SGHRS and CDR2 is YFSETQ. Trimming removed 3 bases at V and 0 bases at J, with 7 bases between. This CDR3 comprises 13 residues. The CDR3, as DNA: TGCGCCAGCAGCTCCAGCAACTCCTACGAGCAGTACTTC. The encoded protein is CASSSSNSYEQYF.

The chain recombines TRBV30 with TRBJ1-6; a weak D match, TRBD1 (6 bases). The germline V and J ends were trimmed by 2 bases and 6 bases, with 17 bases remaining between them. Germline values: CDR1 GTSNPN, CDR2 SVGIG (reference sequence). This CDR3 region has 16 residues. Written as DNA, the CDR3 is TGTGCCTGGAGTTTTCGCTTCAGGGGTGGTAATTCACCCCTCCACTTT. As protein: CAWSFRFRGGNSPLHF. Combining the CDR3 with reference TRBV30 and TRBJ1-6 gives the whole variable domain SQTIHQWPATLVQPVGSPLSLECTVEGTSNPNLYWYRQAAGRGLQLLFYSVGIGQISSEVPQNLSASRPQDRQFILSSKKLLLSDSGFYLCAWSFRFRGGNSPLHFGNGTRLTVT.

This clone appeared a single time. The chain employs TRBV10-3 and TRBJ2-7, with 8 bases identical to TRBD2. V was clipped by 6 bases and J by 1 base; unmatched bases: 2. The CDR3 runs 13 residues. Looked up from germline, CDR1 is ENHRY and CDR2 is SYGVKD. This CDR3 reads CAIRTSGSYEQYF. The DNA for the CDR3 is TGTGCCATCAGAACTAGCGGTTCCTACGAGCAGTACTTC.

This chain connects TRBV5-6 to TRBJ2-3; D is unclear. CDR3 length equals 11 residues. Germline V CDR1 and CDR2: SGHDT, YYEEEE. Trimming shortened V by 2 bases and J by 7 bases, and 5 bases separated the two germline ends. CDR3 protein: CASSLGNTQYF. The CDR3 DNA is TGTGCCAGCAGCTTAGGAAATACGCAGTATTTT.

The CDR3 nucleotides read TGCGCCAGCAGCTTGGCCTGGGCAGCGAGCGGTTCACCCCTCCACTTT. Translation gives CASSLAWAASGSPLHF. The chain combines TRBV5-1 with TRBJ1-6; D unresolved. Trimming left V 0 bases short and J 9 bases short, with 16 bases between. CDR3 size: 16 residues. The germline gives CDR1 SGHRS, CDR2 YFSETQ.